This is a list of T cell receptor beta chains from one sample in a study of regulatory T cells in long-lasting Graves disease. Each CDR3 protein gets one entry after TCRdb re-called the multiplex PCR reads with MiXCR. This table holds around 460,000 distinct CDR3 sequences, around 15% found once. The sample was also linked to a second study, of T cells in Graves' hyperthyroidism and ophthalmopathy.

This specimen consisted of peripheral blood mononuclear cells (PBMCs), obtained at new diagnosis, from a patient treated with antithyroid drugs. Source of these receptors: a woman aged 45-65 years with Graves disease. Both conserved end residues are part of each CDR3. Fields, in order: J gene, V gene, clone size, D gene, CDR3 DNA, CDR3 protein. The D gene is left open where the match is weak. Clone size is given for some rows only: seen once, a few or many times, or a class if the clone is expanded.

J: TRBJ2-1
V: TRBV27
size: many
D: .
DNA: TGTGCCAGCAGAGAGAGAACCTACAATGAGCAGTTCTTC
CDR3: CASRERTYNEQFF

J: TRBJ2-7
V: TRBV28
size: .
D: .
DNA: TGTGCCAGCAGTACCGGGGGCTCCTTCTCCTACGAGCAGTACTTC
CDR3: CASSTGGSFSYEQYF

J: TRBJ2-7
V: TRBV7-9
size: many
D: TRBD2
DNA: TGTGCCAGCAGCCCGGGACTAGCGGGAGCGGGCGAGCAGTACTTC
CDR3: CASSPGLAGAGEQYF

J: TRBJ2-3
V: TRBV7-9
size: many
D: .
DNA: TGTGCCAGCAGCTTAGAATACGGGGCCGCAGATACGCAGTATTTT
CDR3: CASSLEYGAADTQYF

J: TRBJ2-2
V: TRBV13
size: .
D: TRBD1
DNA: TGTGCCAGCAGCTCAAGACCGACAGGGACCGGGGAGCTGTTTTTT
CDR3: CASSSRPTGTGELFF

J: TRBJ2-1
V: TRBV29-1
size: many
D: .
DNA: TGCAGCGTTGTACGTGGTGGTGGCAATGAGCAGTTCTTC
CDR3: CSVVRGGGNEQFF

J: TRBJ2-1
V: TRBV6-2/TRBV6-3
size: few
D: TRBD2
DNA: TGTGCCAGCAGTTACGGGGGACTAGCGGGAGCCTACAATGAGCAGTTCTTC
CDR3: CASSYGGLAGAYNEQFF

J: TRBJ2-2
V: TRBV3-1
size: many
D: .
DNA: TGTGCCAGCAGCCAAGGCAGCGGGCCCGGGGAGCTGTTTTTT
CDR3: CASSQGSGPGELFF

J: TRBJ2-1
V: TRBV10-3
size: .
D: .
DNA: TGTGCCATCAGTACAGGGCCCAATGAGCAGTTCTTC
CDR3: CAISTGPNEQFF

J: TRBJ2-1
V: TRBV28
size: many
D: .
DNA: TGTGCCAGCATGGTGGGATCAAGCTCCTACAATGAGCAGTTCTTC
CDR3: CASMVGSSSYNEQFF

J: TRBJ2-7
V: TRBV6-1
size: many
D: .
DNA: TGTGCCAGCAGTCCCAACCGGGACACAGGGCGGGGTTACGAGCAGTACTTC
CDR3: CASSPNRDTGRGYEQYF

J: TRBJ2-3
V: TRBV27
size: .
D: .
DNA: TGTGCCAGCAGTTTATGGGGCAGGGCAGATACGCAGTATTTT
CDR3: CASSLWGRADTQYF

J: TRBJ1-1
V: TRBV18
size: many
D: .
DNA: TGTGCCAGCTCACCACCGGCTGGACCCGAAGCTTTCTTT
CDR3: CASSPPAGPEAFF

J: TRBJ2-1
V: TRBV5-4
size: .
D: .
DNA: TGTGCCAGCAGTCGACTACAAGGTCCTAGCTCCTACAATGAGCAGTTCTTC
CDR3: CASSRLQGPSSYNEQFF

J: TRBJ2-3
V: TRBV28
size: many
D: .
DNA: TGTGCCAGCAGGTCCGGGACTTTCACAGATACGCAGTATTTT
CDR3: CASRSGTFTDTQYF

J: TRBJ2-2
V: TRBV18
size: few
D: .
DNA: TGTGCCAGCTCACCATTTTTGGACAGAGCGAACACCGGGGAGCTGTTTTTT
CDR3: CASSPFLDRANTGELFF

J: TRBJ1-5
V: TRBV10-3
size: few
D: .
DNA: TGTGCCATCAGTGAGTCAGGGGGAGCTCAGCCCCAGCATTTT
CDR3: CAISESGGAQPQHF

J: TRBJ2-3
V: TRBV20-1
size: few
D: .
DNA: TGCAGTGCTGGAGGGCGTCCGGATACAGATACGCAGTATTTT
CDR3: CSAGGRPDTDTQYF

J: TRBJ2-3
V: TRBV5-1
size: many
D: .
DNA: TGCGCCAGCAGCTTGGCTCAGGGGCGGACAGATACGCAGTATTTT
CDR3: CASSLAQGRTDTQYF

J: TRBJ2-2
V: TRBV2
size: many
D: .
DNA: TGTGCCAGCTCGTCTGACGGTCCGCCCGGGGAGCTGTTTTTT
CDR3: CASSSDGPPGELFF

J: TRBJ1-2
V: TRBV6-2/TRBV6-3
size: many
D: .
DNA: TGTGCCAGCAGTGAACTCCGGGGCCCCTATGGCTACACCTTC
CDR3: CASSELRGPYGYTF

J: TRBJ2-6
V: TRBV28
size: many
D: .
DNA: TGTGCCAGCACGTCTTCTGGGGCCAACGTCCTGACTTTC
CDR3: CASTSSGANVLTF

J: TRBJ2-1
V: TRBV19
size: .
D: .
DNA: TGTGCCAGCCTAACCGGACGTTGGGACGACTACAATGAGCAGTTCTTC
CDR3: CASLTGRWDDYNEQFF

J: TRBJ2-3
V: TRBV5-1
size: many
D: TRBD2
DNA: TGCGCCAGCAGCTTGGCCGGAGTAGCGGGAACAGATACGCAGTATTTT
CDR3: CASSLAGVAGTDTQYF

J: TRBJ1-6
V: TRBV2
size: many
D: .
DNA: TGTGCCAGCAGGGGGACGGGATATAATTCACCCCTCCACTTT
CDR3: CASRGTGYNSPLHF

J: TRBJ1-2
V: TRBV9
size: many
D: .
DNA: TGTGCCAGCAGCGTAGATTGGGACACCTCCCGGGATGGCTACACCTTC
CDR3: CASSVDWDTSRDGYTF

J: TRBJ2-7
V: TRBV6-1
size: many
D: TRBD1
DNA: TGTGCCAGCAGTAAATCCCGGACAGGGGCCTACGAGCAGTACTTC
CDR3: CASSKSRTGAYEQYF

J: TRBJ1-4
V: TRBV10-3
size: .
D: TRBD1
DNA: TGTGCCATCAGTGAGTCAAGGACAGGGTTGAATGAAAAACTGTTTTTT
CDR3: CAISESRTGLNEKLFF

J: TRBJ2-1
V: TRBV27
size: .
D: TRBD1
DNA: TGTGCCAGCAGTTCTGGACAGGGGTTGTACGAGCAGTTCTTC
CDR3: CASSSGQGLYEQFF

J: TRBJ1-4
V: TRBV5-5
size: many
D: .
DNA: TGTGCCAGCAGTTATACAGGTCCCACTAATGAAAAACTGTTTTTT
CDR3: CASSYTGPTNEKLFF

J: TRBJ2-5
V: TRBV13
size: many
D: .
DNA: TGTGCCAGCAGCTTATGGGACTACCAAGAGACCCAGTACTTC
CDR3: CASSLWDYQETQYF

J: TRBJ2-7
V: TRBV30
size: many
D: .
DNA: TGTGCCTGGAGTGGCGTCACCTACGAGCAGTACTTC
CDR3: CAWSGVTYEQYF

J: TRBJ2-7
V: TRBV6-2/TRBV6-3
size: many
D: TRBD1
DNA: TGTGCCAGCAGTTATACCGGGACAGGGGGCGAAGAGCAGTACTTC
CDR3: CASSYTGTGGEEQYF

J: TRBJ1-6
V: TRBV10-3
size: few
D: TRBD1
DNA: TGTGCCAGTCGGACAGGGGGCGAGAATTCACCCCTCCACTTT
CDR3: CASRTGGENSPLHF

J: TRBJ2-5
V: TRBV20-1
size: many
D: .
DNA: TGCAGTGCTCACGAAAGAGAGACCCAGTACTTC
CDR3: CSAHERETQYF

J: TRBJ2-3
V: TRBV10-3
size: .
D: TRBD1
DNA: TGTGCCATCAGTGAGTCGACAGGGGGCAGCTCAGATACGCAGTATTTT
CDR3: CAISESTGGSSDTQYF

J: TRBJ1-5
V: TRBV7-2
size: many
D: .
DNA: TGTGCCAGCAGCTTAGTCGGGACGGCAGATCAGCCCCAGCATTTT
CDR3: CASSLVGTADQPQHF

J: TRBJ2-1
V: TRBV7-3
size: many
D: TRBD2
DNA: TGTGCCAGCAGCTTATCTAGCGGGATGTACAATGAGCAGTTCTTC
CDR3: CASSLSSGMYNEQFF

J: TRBJ1-1
V: TRBV12-3/TRBV12-4
size: many
D: TRBD1
DNA: TGTGCCAGCAGTGTCGGGACAGTCAACACTGAAGCTTTCTTT
CDR3: CASSVGTVNTEAFF

J: TRBJ2-7
V: TRBV6-1
size: many
D: .
DNA: TGTGCCAGCACCCTCGGACATATCTACGAGCAGTACTTC
CDR3: CASTLGHIYEQYF

J: TRBJ2-3
V: TRBV7-8
size: few
D: .
DNA: TGTGCCAGCAGCCTAAGATCCGAGGCCCGCACAGATACGCAGTATTTT
CDR3: CASSLRSEARTDTQYF

J: TRBJ2-7
V: TRBV7-2
size: few
D: .
DNA: TGTGCCAGCAGCTCCCAGGGGCTATGGGGCTCCTACGAGCAGTACTTC
CDR3: CASSSQGLWGSYEQYF

J: TRBJ2-3
V: TRBV20-1
size: many
D: TRBD2
DNA: TGCAGTGCCCAGGGACTACCTAGCACAGATACGCAGTATTTT
CDR3: CSAQGLPSTDTQYF

J: TRBJ1-1
V: TRBV6-1
size: many
D: TRBD1
DNA: TGTGCCAGCAGCCTCCAGGGGGAAGGGGTCACTGAAGCTTTCTTT
CDR3: CASSLQGEGVTEAFF

J: TRBJ1-4
V: TRBV20-1
size: few
D: .
DNA: TGCAGTGCCGCAATTACAGGGATTAATGAAAAACTGTTTTTT
CDR3: CSAAITGINEKLFF

J: TRBJ2-5
V: TRBV20-1
size: many
D: TRBD2
DNA: TGCAGTGCTCCACCTAGCGGGAGTGTCTTTGGAAAGACCCAGTACTTC
CDR3: CSAPPSGSVFGKTQYF